The T cell receptor beta chain described here comes from a study of cytomegalovirus exposure and HLA in healthy donors (dated by TCRdb to the late 2010s). Concerning the study at large: An earlier analysis of 587 of the donors reported approximately 260 Gb of sequence data and 90 million to 120 million unique TCR beta sequences obtained from about 179 million T cells. An early release that covered fewer than 800 HLA-typed donors contained around 300 gigabases of sequencing data and tens of millions of unique TCR sequences. Of the 398 genotyped donors, 65% to 90% fell in the genetic ancestry cluster associated with self-reported Caucasian donors. The study aimed to test whether cataloging public T cell receptors could reveal signatures of past pathogen exposure. The T cell repertoires of 666 subjects were profiled by immunosequencing and related to cytomegalovirus serostatus. In addition to the first cohort of 650 to 750 subjects, a separate validation cohort of over 90 different subjects was used. To predict cytomegalovirus infection status, the study brought together high-throughput TCR immunosequencing, statistical association of individual TCRs with disease status, and machine learning. In a later analysis, previously published TCR beta repertoires from 666 donors were re-analyzed and high-resolution HLA genotyping was added so that TCR occurrence patterns could be studied. Rather than using new phenotypic data, the later analysis identified candidate immune exposures from TCR beta sequences and from how often those sequences occurred across donors. An earlier analysis of 587 of the donors applied high-throughput TCR beta sequencing to assess whether each TCR beta V gene segment acted as functional or pseudogenic. Donor age, sex, ethnicity and CMV serostatus were collected together with the repertoire data. A later genetic analysis took genome-wide SNP genotypes for about three fifths of the 666 donors and used that subset as a discovery cohort. All discovery cohort repertoires had been generated on a single sequencing platform. HLA typing covered class I and class II loci at four-digit resolution. The number of typed donors differed by locus: about 620-640 for A, B, C, DRB1 and DQB1; approximately 540 for DQA1; 606 for DPA1; and roughly 490 for DPB1. Roughly five DR-DQ haplotypes were treated as single units for association and clustering because of strong linkage in the cohort. Among 350 to 400 genotyped donors of the cohort, an average of roughly 240,000 unique TCR beta nucleotide sequences were sequenced per donor, around 18% of them non-productive. Broad study findings and their caveats: Correlated functional status among segregating V segments might reflect linkage disequilibrium, but an unknown experimental factor could not be ruled out. Some IMGT-functional V segments, including TRBV6-2 and TRBV6-3, could not be distinguished by the 87-base-pair reads and were therefore excluded. The earlier analysis of approximately 540 of the donors excluded approximately 17 rarely observed V segments, including chromosome 9 orphons, because counts were too low. The authors suggested that the approach could potentially be generalized to other disease states and immunological phenotypes. In a later analysis, most CMV-associated TCR beta chains were found to appear HLA-restricted, with HLA associations seemingly driven largely by CMV exposure. The study listed 150 to 200 TCR beta chains as associated with cytomegalovirus. According to a later analysis, TCR association rates differed among HLA loci, with DRB1 alleles showing the most associated TCRs and HLA-C alleles showing the fewest. A cluster of highly shared sequence variants was judged likely to be a technical artifact of the sequencing pipeline. CMV serostatus was the only immune exposure information available for the cohort. When HLA alleles, especially DR and DQ, strongly co-occurred, TCR associations were difficult to assign to individual alleles. Cytomegalovirus status was reported to be diagnosed by the classifier with high specificity and sensitivity in both the original and validation cohorts. Compared with equally common non-associated chains, HLA-associated TCR beta chains in a later analysis were more clonally expanded and had lower generation probabilities. According to a later genetic analysis, donors in an Asian-associated ancestry cluster had fewer N-insertions in productive TCRs than the approximately 670-donor mean. A further reported finding was that TCR beta sequences accurately predicted the HLA-A and HLA-B alleles for most subjects in the first cohort. Three of the identified cytomegalovirus-associated TCR beta chains were confirmed in vitro to be specific for cytomegalovirus antigens. In a later analysis, several top co-occurrence clusters were reported to appear linked to parvovirus B19, influenza, CMV and Epstein-Barr virus. An association between a missense DCLRE1C variant and V-gene and J-gene trimming of TCR beta chains was found in a later genetic analysis and replicated in an independent cohort. While some public TCRs were present in many individuals, most TCR sequences turned up only very rarely across donors. A later analysis associated around 16,000 TCR beta sequences with specific HLA alleles at a false discovery rate of 0.05. In this cohort, only TCR beta chains were sequenced, and detectable features were limited by the absence of alpha or paired-chain data. Because some donors lacked HLA typing at each locus, the association tests relied only on the typed subset. An earlier analysis of approximately 530 of the donors showed that most TCR beta V segments appeared in productive rearrangements either about 87% or about 30% of the time, which broadly matched IMGT annotations. Roughly uniform sequencing depth across donors was assumed in presence/absence analyses, although this assumption may not hold.

Compared with germline, V lacks 0 bases and J lacks 5 bases; bases without a gene match: 8. The CDR3 runs 16 residues from the cysteine to the phenylalanine. Only CDR3 DNA remains: 48 bases, in frame from the first base. From a lookup of the germline V gene, CDR1 and CDR2 are SGHDN and FVKESK. The method behind the library was the immunoSEQ multiplex PCR assay. The multiplex PCR relied on a mix of 60 forward primers for TCR Vbeta segments and 13 reverse primers for TCR Jbeta segments. A multiplex PCR assay on genomic DNA amplified the CDR3 region of rearranged TCR beta genes. On the Illumina HiSeq System, the amplified TCR beta libraries were sequenced as 87-base-pair reads. Concerning the study's data processing: In a later analysis, some 80 million unique TCR beta chains were counted across the roughly 610 repertoires, and around 11 million of these chains were shared by at least two donors. Raw reads were error-corrected and collapsed into unique sequences by a nearest-neighbor algorithm in which closely related sequences were merged to remove PCR and sequencing errors. CDR3 sequences were aligned to IMGT reference sequences to assign V, D and J gene segments. Each retained sequence needed at least a six-nucleotide match to both a V gene segment and a J gene segment. A rearrangement was called productive if the CDR3 had no stop codons and remained in frame with V and J, and every other rearrangement was called non-productive. CDR3 was defined according to IMGT convention as the region running from the second conserved V-encoded cysteine to the conserved J-encoded phenylalanine. Sequences without an unambiguous match to a single V gene segment were excluded from the earlier analysis of about 600 of the donors. An earlier analysis of fewer than 750 of the donors called V segments functional above 56.7% productive rearrangements and segregating when the between-donor standard deviation exceeded 5%. To diagnose cytomegalovirus status from the catalog of TCR beta chain sequences, a statistical classification framework was built. V and J gene assignment, in a later analysis, came from comparing TCR nucleotide sequences with IMGT/GENE-DB human TR gene sequences. Using the TCRdist pipeline, a later analysis assigned CDR3 sequences along with most-parsimonious VDJ recombination scenarios. In a later analysis, each TCR beta chain was defined by its CDR3 amino acid sequence together with its V-gene family, and reads without a unique V-gene family were excluded. In a later analysis, a few hundred highly shared, low-generation-probability nucleotide sequences were removed to address suspected cross-contamination and a sequencing artifact. For each public chain, a later analysis derived a clonal expansion index from normalized ranks of inferred template counts within each repertoire. In a later analysis, generation probabilities were computed with a VDJ recombination model fitted to out-of-frame rearrangements, and the resulting probabilities were checked against IGoR. In a later analysis, TCR-TCR, TCR-HLA and TCR-CMV co-occurrence was scored with hypergeometric tests, and a repertoire-size bias correction was applied to TCR pairs. In a later analysis, false discovery rates were estimated by permuting HLA or CMV assignments 20 times. In a later analysis, co-occurring TCRs were grouped with DBSCAN, and TCRdist sequence similarity was added when clustering was performed within HLA-allele-positive subsets. For co-occurrence clustering, repertoires with fewer than 30,000 or more than 120,000 public chains were excluded, along with roughly 5 repertoires with anomalous nucleotide sharing. TCRdb provides this immuneACCESS table in a form limited to in-frame rearrangements. Some clones are lacking; in checked studies, under half of them reflect an unresolved V gene, and why the rest are absent is not known. V, J and clone size reflect that table, while D and trimming were determined from the DNA. In all, the sample holds 75,000 to 95,000 clones, and over 55% of those were seen once. The ten largest clones add up to under 8% of the sample.

The cohort was made up of 650 to 700 healthy bone marrow donors. Cohort members were all nominally healthy when sampled, although unrecorded immune exposures were likely present. The donor tested CMV seronegative, placing the donor among the 352 seronegative members of the cohort. Every donor gave a peripheral blood sample, and the peripheral blood mononuclear cells from that sample were used for TCR beta sequencing. The Qiagen DNeasy Blood Extraction Kit was used to extract genomic DNA from the blood cell samples. Comment on this clone: Its antigen remains undetermined. Per-base quality was not reported, and no clone a single base away is much larger than it.

This receptor was taken from a woman in her thirties in good health and CMV-seronegative. The chain is made from TRBV14 and TRBJ2-3, and TRBD2 matches 7 of the central bases. The sequenced material came from PBMCs. The CDR3 region reads CASSQDRGVRGDTQYF. The DNA is TGTGCCAGCAGCCAAGATCGGGGGGTGCGCGGAGATACGCAGTATTTT.